The present TCR beta chain was sequenced within a study of response to subunit inactivated influenza vaccine. TCRdb recomputed calls from the RT-PCR reads with MiXCR, one row per CDR3 protein. Found here are 500,000 to 550,000 distinct CDR3 sequences, approximately 7.6% of them singletons; the top ten hold approximately 12%. The study, taken as a whole, reports: The study's authors posited that every seasonal influenza vaccination enlists few new T cells.

This clonotype appeared a few times. The antigen is undetermined. Germline V gene sequence: CDR1 SQVTM, CDR2 ANQGSEA. Between the trimmed V and J ends, which lost 7 bases and 4 bases, there was a span of 21 bases. This CDR3 contains 15 residues. The sample consisted of PBMCs from blood, taken less than 25 months after vaccination. This receptor was obtained from a man in his fifties or sixties who received an inactivated influenza vaccine. The chain couples TRBV29-1 to TRBJ2-3, with D tentatively TRBD2 (5 bases). The CDR3 spells CSGGGTSKAPDTQYF. The DNA for the CDR3 is TGCAGCGGTGGAGGAACTAGTAAGGCTCCAGATACGCAGTATTTT.